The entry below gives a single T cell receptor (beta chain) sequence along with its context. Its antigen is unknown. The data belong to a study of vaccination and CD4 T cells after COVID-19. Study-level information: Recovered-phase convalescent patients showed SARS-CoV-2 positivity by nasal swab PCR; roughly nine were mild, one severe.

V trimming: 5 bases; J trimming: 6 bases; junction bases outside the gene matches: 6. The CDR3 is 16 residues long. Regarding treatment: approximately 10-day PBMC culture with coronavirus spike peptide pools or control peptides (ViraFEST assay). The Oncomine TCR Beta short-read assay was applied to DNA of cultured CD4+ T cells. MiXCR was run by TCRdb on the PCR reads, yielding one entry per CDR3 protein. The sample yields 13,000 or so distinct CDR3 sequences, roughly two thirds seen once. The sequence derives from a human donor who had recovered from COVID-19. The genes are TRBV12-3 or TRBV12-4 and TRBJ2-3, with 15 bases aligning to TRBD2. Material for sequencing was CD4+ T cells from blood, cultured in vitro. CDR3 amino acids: CASSRTSGGASDTQYF. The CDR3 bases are TGTGCCAGCAGTCGGACTAGCGGGGGGGCTTCTGATACGCAGTATTTT.